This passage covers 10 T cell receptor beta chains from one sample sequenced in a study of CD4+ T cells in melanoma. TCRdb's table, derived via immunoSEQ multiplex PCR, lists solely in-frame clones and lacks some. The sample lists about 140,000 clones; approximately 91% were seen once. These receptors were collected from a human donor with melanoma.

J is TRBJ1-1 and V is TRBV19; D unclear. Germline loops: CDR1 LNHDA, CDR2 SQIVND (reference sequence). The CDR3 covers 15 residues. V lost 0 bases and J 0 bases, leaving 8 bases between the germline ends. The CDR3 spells CASSIDGRMNTEAFF. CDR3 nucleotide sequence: TGTGCCAGTAGTATAGACGGCAGGATGAACACTGAAGCTTTCTTT. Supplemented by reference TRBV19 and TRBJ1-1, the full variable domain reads DGGITQSPKYLFRKEGQNVTLSCEQNLNHDAMYWYRQDPGQGLRLIYYSQIVNDFQKGDIAEGYSVSREKKESFPLTVTSAQKNPTAFYLCASSIDGRMNTEAFFGQGTRLTVV.

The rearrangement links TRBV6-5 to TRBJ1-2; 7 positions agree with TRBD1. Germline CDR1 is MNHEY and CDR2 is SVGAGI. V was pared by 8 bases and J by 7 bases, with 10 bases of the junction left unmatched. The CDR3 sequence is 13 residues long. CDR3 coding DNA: TGTGCCAGCCGAAGGGCAGGGGGGGGTGGCTACACCTTC. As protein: CASRRAGGGGYTF.

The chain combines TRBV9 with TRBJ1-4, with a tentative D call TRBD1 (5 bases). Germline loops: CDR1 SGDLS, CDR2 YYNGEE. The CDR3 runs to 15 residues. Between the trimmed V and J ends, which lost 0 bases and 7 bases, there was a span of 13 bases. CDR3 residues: CASSVAGAEGEKLFF. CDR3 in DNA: TGTGCCAGCAGCGTAGCCGGGGCCGAGGGTGAAAAACTGTTTTTT.

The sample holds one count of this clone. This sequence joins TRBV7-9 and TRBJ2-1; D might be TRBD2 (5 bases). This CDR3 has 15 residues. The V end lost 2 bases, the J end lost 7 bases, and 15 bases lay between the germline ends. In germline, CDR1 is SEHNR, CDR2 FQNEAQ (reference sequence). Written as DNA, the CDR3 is TGTGCCAGCAGCTTACGGGGTTCAGGTGAAAATGAGCAGTTCTTC. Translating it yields CASSLRGSGENEQFF.

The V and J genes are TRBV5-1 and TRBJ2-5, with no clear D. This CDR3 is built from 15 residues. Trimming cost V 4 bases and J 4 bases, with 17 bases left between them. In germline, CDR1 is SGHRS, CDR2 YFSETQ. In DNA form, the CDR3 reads TGCGCCAGCAGCGTTGCCTCAGAAGGAACAGAGACCCAGTACTTC. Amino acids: CASSVASEGTETQYF. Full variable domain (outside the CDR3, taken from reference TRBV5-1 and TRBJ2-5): KAGVTQTPRYLIKTRGQQVTLSCSPISGHRSVSWYQQTPGQGLQFLFEYFSETQRNKGNFPGRFSGRQFSNSRSEMNVSTLELGDSALYLCASSVASEGTETQYFGPGTRLLVL.

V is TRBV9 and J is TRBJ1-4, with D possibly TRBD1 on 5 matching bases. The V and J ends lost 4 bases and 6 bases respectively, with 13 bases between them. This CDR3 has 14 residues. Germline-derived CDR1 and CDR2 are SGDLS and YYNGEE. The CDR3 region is CASSPGQSYEKLFF. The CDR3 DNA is TGTGCCAGCAGCCCAGGACAATCGTATGAAAAACTGTTTTTT.

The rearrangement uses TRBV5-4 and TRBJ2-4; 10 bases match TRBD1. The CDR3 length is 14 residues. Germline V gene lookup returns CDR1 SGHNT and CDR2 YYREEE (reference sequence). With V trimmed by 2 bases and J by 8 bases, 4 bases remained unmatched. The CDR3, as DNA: TGTGCCAGCAGCTTCGGGACAGGGGAGGACATTCAGTACTTC. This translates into CASSFGTGEDIQYF.

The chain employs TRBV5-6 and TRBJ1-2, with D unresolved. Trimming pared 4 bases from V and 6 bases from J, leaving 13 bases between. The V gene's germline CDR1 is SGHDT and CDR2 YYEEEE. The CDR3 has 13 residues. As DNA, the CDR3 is TGTGCCAGCAGCGTGGGAAATCTTAATGGCTACACCTTC. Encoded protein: CASSVGNLNGYTF.

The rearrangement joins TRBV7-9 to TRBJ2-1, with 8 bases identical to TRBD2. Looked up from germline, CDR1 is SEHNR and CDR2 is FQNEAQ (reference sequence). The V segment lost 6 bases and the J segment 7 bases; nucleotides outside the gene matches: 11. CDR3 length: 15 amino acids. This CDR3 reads CASSYPGRDWNEQFF. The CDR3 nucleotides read TGTGCCAGCAGTTACCCCGGGAGGGATTGGAATGAGCAGTTCTTC. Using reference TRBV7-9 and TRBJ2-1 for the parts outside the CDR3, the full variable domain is DTGVSQNPRHKITKRGQNVTFRCDPISEHNRLYWYRQTLGQGPEFLTYFQNEAQLEKSRLLSDRFSAERPKGSFSTLEIQRTEQGDSAMYLCASSYPGRDWNEQFFGPGTRLTVL.

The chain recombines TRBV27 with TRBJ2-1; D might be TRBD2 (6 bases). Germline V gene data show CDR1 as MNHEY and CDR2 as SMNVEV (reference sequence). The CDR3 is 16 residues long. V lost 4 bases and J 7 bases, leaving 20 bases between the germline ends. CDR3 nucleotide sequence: TGTGCCAGCAGTTCCCCGCGGGGCTTAGGCAAGAATGAGCAGTTCTTC. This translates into CASSSPRGLGKNEQFF.